The 29 T cell receptor beta chains presented below share a single source sample, sequenced in a study of beta chain features in type 1 diabetes. Expressed TCRB transcripts were sequenced after all isolated RNA was converted to cDNA. Sequenced by immunoSEQ multiplex PCR; TCRdb stores in-frame clones only, minus some. The repertoire holds about 250,000 clones, with 13% to 15% as singletons. The sample taken for sequencing was naive CD4+ T cells from blood. All receptors derive from a woman aged 40 to 55 in good health.

A few counts support this clone. The gene calls are TRBV6-1 and TRBJ2-7; a weak D match, TRBD1 (6 bases). This CDR3 spans 15 amino acids. Per germline, CDR1 MNHNS and CDR2 SASEGT. V was trimmed by 6 bases and J by 0 bases, leaving 15 bases between them. Here the CDR3 reads CASRMLGGSSYEQYF. The CDR3 bases are TGTGCCAGCAGGATGCTAGGGGGAAGCTCCTACGAGCAGTACTTC.

This clone was detected a few times. The chain couples TRBV18 to TRBJ2-2; the D is unclear. V was trimmed by 3 bases and J by 8 bases, leaving 22 bases between them. Germline CDR1 reads KGHSH; CDR2 reads LQKENI. The CDR3 contains 17 residues. In DNA form, the CDR3 reads TGTGCCAGCTCACCTTTTTTCCCCGTCCGAGATTTTGGGGAGCTGTTTTTT. This gives the protein CASSPFFPVRDFGELFF. The complete variable domain, with remaining parts taken from reference TRBV18 and TRBJ2-2, reads NAGVMQNPRHLVRRRGQEARLRCSPMKGHSHVYWYRQLPEEGLKFMVYLQKENIIDESGMPKERFSAEFPKEGPSILRIQQVVRGDSAAYFCASSPFFPVRDFGELFFGEGSRLTVL.

The chain recombines TRBV6-5 with TRBJ2-7; 7 nucleotides align to TRBD1. With V trimmed by 2 bases and J by 6 bases, 7 bases remained unmatched. This CDR3 is 14 amino acids long. Germline V gene sequence: CDR1 MNHEY, CDR2 SVGAGI. The CDR3 region is CASSYQTGRSEQYF. DNA of the CDR3: TGTGCCAGCAGTTACCAGACAGGGCGGAGCGAGCAGTACTTC.

This clone was counted only a few times. The gene calls are TRBV5-8 and TRBJ1-5, with TRBD1 matching over 8 bases. CDR1 is SGHTS, CDR2 YDEGEE, per germline. This CDR3 is 15 amino acids long. Losses at the gene ends were 4 bases for V and 3 bases for J; bases not matched to a gene: 6. The CDR3 sequence is CASSEGQGTNQPQHF. The CDR3 DNA reads as TGTGCCAGCAGCGAAGGACAGGGAACCAATCAGCCCCAGCATTTT.

The chain joins TRBV27 to TRBJ2-3, with a tentative D call TRBD2 (8 bases). The length of the CDR3 is 13 residues. The germline V gene encodes CDR1 MNHEY and CDR2 SMNVEV (reference sequence). Trimming shortened V by 5 bases and J by 8 bases, and 14 bases separated the two germline ends. The CDR3 here is CASSREGAATQYF. The CDR3 nucleotides are TGTGCCAGCAGTCGGGAGGGGGCCGCTACGCAGTATTTT.

This chain joins TRBV11-2 and TRBJ2-7; TRBD2 is a possible D gene (6 bases). The germline gives CDR1 SGHAT, CDR2 FQNNGV. The CDR3 extends over 16 amino acids. Trimming shortened V by 6 bases and J by 5 bases, and 23 bases separated the two germline ends. Written as DNA, the CDR3 is TGTGCCAGCAGGCTCCCGGCCGGGAGCGTTGAGCACGAGCAGTACTTC. This translates into CASRLPAGSVEHEQYF.

The chain employs TRBV27 and TRBJ2-5; possibly TRBD1 for D (7 bases). The CDR3 loop spans 15 amino acids. Germline lookup yields CDR1 MNHEY and CDR2 SMNVEV (reference sequence). The germline V and J ends were trimmed by 0 bases and 5 bases, with 13 bases remaining between them. The CDR3 DNA sequence: TGTGCCAGCAGTTTATCCCCCCCAGGGGGGGAGACCCAGTACTTC. It encodes CASSLSPPGGETQYF.

The gene calls are TRBV7-2 and TRBJ2-7; no definite D call. V was shortened by 1 base and J by 4 bases, with 17 bases between the two germline ends. CDR1 SGHTA and CDR2 FQGNSA come from the germline V gene. The CDR3 is made up of 16 amino acids. CDR3 nucleotide sequence: TGTGCCAGCAGCTTAGAACTTATGAGGCCCTATTACGAGCAGTACTTC. It encodes CASSLELMRPYYEQYF.

Concerning this clone: An end of the junction differs from the germline gene, which may be a read error. The chain employs TRBV19 and TRBJ2-4, with 8 bases aligning to TRBD1. The CDR3 sequence is 18 residues long. CDR1 and CDR2 (germline): LNHDA, SQIVND (reference sequence). The CDR3 reads CASSIAGTGRIAKNIQYF. In DNA form, the CDR3 reads TGTGCCAGTAGCATAGCCGGGACAGGACGTATAGCCAAAAACATTCAGTACTTC.

In its sample, this clone was seen a few times. The genes are TRBV2 and TRBJ2-7; D unresolved. V gave up 5 bases and J gave up 3 bases, with 5 bases separating them. In germline, CDR1 is SNHLY, CDR2 FYNNEI. This CDR3 is built from 11 residues. DNA for the CDR3: TGTGCCAGCAGTCTCCGCTACGAGCAGTACTTC. This translates into CASSLRYEQYF.

This clone turned up a few times. The rearrangement uses TRBV21-1 and TRBJ1-2; TRBD1 is the table's D call and was not checked against the DNA. TRBV21-1 is a pseudogene locus. The CDR3 is 13 amino acids. The chain's CDR3 is CASRTGTNYGYTF. The CDR3 DNA follows: TGTGCCAGCAGGACAGGAACTAACTATGGCTACACCTTC.

In its sample, this clone was seen a few times. This sequence joins TRBV15 and TRBJ1-2; D gene unclear. Germline V gene data show CDR1 as LNHNV and CDR2 as YYDKDF (reference sequence). The CDR3 sequence is 14 residues long. The V end lost 3 bases, the J end lost 1 base, and 9 bases lay between the germline ends. CDR3 region: CATSSDTINYGYTF. CDR3 bases: TGTGCCACCAGCAGCGACACGATTAACTATGGCTACACCTTC.

The chain carries TRBV9 and TRBJ1-2; D call uncertain. Germline CDR1 SGDLS, CDR2 YYNGEE. Trimming removed 2 bases from V and 4 bases from J, with 9 bases in between. CDR3 length equals 13 residues. The CDR3 region has the DNA TGTGCCAGCAGCGTTGAGGGAGTCTATGGCTACACCTTC. This gives the protein CASSVEGVYGYTF.

This clone was detected a few times. The CDR3 is CASSSAGGRYEQYF. In nucleotides, the CDR3 is TGTGCCAGCAGTTCCGCGGGGGGTAGGTACGAGCAGTACTTC. V and J are TRBV27 and TRBJ2-7; 8 nucleotides match TRBD2. Germline V gene data show CDR1 as MNHEY and CDR2 as SMNVEV (reference sequence). V shed 4 bases and J 4 bases; nucleotides not matched to a gene: 6. CDR3 length equals 14 residues.

This clone has only a few counts. The genes are TRBV6-5 and TRBJ2-7; 9 bases align to TRBD2. This CDR3 has 16 residues. With 0 bases clipped from V and 4 bases from J, the junction kept 7 bases outside the gene matches. The germline V gene encodes CDR1 MNHEY and CDR2 SVGAGI. The chain's CDR3 is CASSYSEAGGRYEQYF. The CDR3 DNA is TGTGCCAGCAGTTACTCCGAGGCGGGGGGGCGTTACGAGCAGTACTTC.

This clone was observed a handful of times. The CDR3 is CASSQSGGGGDEQYF. Here the CDR3 DNA reads TGTGCCAGCAGCCAATCGGGAGGGGGAGGCGACGAGCAGTACTTC. The rearrangement joins TRBV16 to TRBJ2-7; TRBD2 might be the D (7 bases). Per germline, CDR1 KGHSY and CDR2 FQNENV. This CDR3 contains 15 residues. Trimming took 0 bases from V and 5 from J, leaving 14 bases between them.

This clone was counted only a few times. The V call is TRBV18, the J call TRBJ1-3; the D is unclear. The ends were cut back, 0 bases at V and 0 bases at J, with 12 bases in the middle. Germline CDR1 KGHSH, CDR2 LQKENI. The CDR3 sequence is 17 residues long. This CDR3 reads CASSPPTPGASGNTIYF. The CDR3 bases are TGTGCCAGCTCACCACCCACCCCAGGTGCCTCTGGAAACACCATATATTTT.

V and J are TRBV2 and TRBJ2-5, with 7 bases lining up with TRBD1. This CDR3 has 12 amino acids. V dropped 10 bases and J dropped 5; count of bases not matched to a gene: 7. CDR1 and CDR2 from the germline V gene are SNHLY and FYNNEI. In DNA, the CDR3 is TGTGCCACCCGAGGGGGCTGGGAGACCCAGTACTTC. It is translated as CATRGGWETQYF.

V usage is TRBV7-2 and J usage is TRBJ2-1; D remains unclear. CDR1 is SGHTA and CDR2 is FQGNSA in the germline V gene. This CDR3 comprises 14 residues. V was pared by 5 bases and J by 8 bases, with 16 bases between. The CDR3 loop reads CASSLRPPGHEQFF. The CDR3 DNA is TGTGCCAGCAGCCTCCGACCTCCAGGCCATGAGCAGTTCTTC. Using reference TRBV7-2 and TRBJ2-1 for the parts outside the CDR3, the full variable domain is GAGVSQSPSNKVTEKGKDVELRCDPISGHTALYWYRQSLGQGLEFLIYFQGNSAPDKSGLPSDRFSAERTGGSVSTLTIQRTQQEDSAVYLCASSLRPPGHEQFFGPGTRLTVL.

A remark on this clone: The junction differs from germline at one of its ends, possibly a read error. The sample has other DNA sequences that encode this CDR3 too. This chain links TRBV7-6 with TRBJ2-5, with D maybe TRBD2 (5 bases). The CDR3 loop spans 13 amino acids. Germline V gene sequence: CDR1 SGHVS, CDR2 FNYEAQ. This chain's CDR3 is CASSLALQETQYF. Here the CDR3 DNA reads TGTGCCAGCAGCCTAGCACTCCAAGAGACCCAGTACTTC.

This clone was counted only a few times. J is TRBJ2-3 and V is TRBV5-1; 11 bases agree with TRBD2. CDR1 and CDR2 from the germline V gene are SGHRS and YFSETQ. This CDR3 is built from 18 residues. Losses at the gene ends were 1 base for V and 2 bases for J; bases not matched to a gene: 9. DNA for the CDR3: TGCGCCAGCAGCTTGCGGGCTACTAGCGGGGGAAACACAGATACGCAGTATTTT. Translating gives CASSLRATSGGNTDTQYF.

The table lists this clone with a few counts. The chain has TRBV7-6 and TRBJ2-4; 8 positions agree with TRBD2. Germline CDR1 reads SGHVS; CDR2 reads FNYEAQ. The CDR3 has 16 amino acids. V dropped 4 bases and J dropped 4; count of bases not matched to a gene: 9. The CDR3 DNA is TGTGCCAGCAGCTACAGGGTTTCTAGCGGGAAAAACATTCAGTACTTC. Its translation: CASSYRVSSGKNIQYF.

This clone appeared once. This sequence joins TRBV4-1 and TRBJ2-7, with D maybe TRBD2 (7 bases). Germline values: CDR1 MGHRA, CDR2 YSYEKL. Trimming pared 3 bases from V and 0 bases from J, leaving 15 bases between. This CDR3 region has 16 residues. CDR3 nucleotides: TGCGCCAGCAGCCAGGCCCTGCGGGGGCTCTCCTACGAGCAGTACTTC. Translating gives CASSQALRGLSYEQYF.

The chain recombines TRBV9 with TRBJ2-5, with 8 bases matching TRBD2. Trimming removed 3 bases from V and 2 bases from J; junction bases left unmatched: 3. The CDR3 is 14 amino acids. Germline V lookup: CDR1 SGDLS, CDR2 YYNGEE. CDR3 amino acids: CASSGGGNQETQYF. Written as DNA, the CDR3 is TGTGCCAGCAGCGGCGGGGGGAATCAAGAGACCCAGTACTTC.

This chain links TRBV5-4 with TRBJ2-7; 8 bases map to TRBD2. The germline CDR1 and CDR2 sequences are SGHNT and YYREEE (reference sequence). J was trimmed by 3 bases and V by 0 bases; bases with no gene match: 5. This CDR3 is built from 15 residues. The CDR3 loop is CASSLGAGALYEQYF. Written as DNA, the CDR3 is TGTGCCAGCAGCTTGGGAGCGGGGGCCCTCTACGAGCAGTACTTC.

The DNA for the CDR3 is TGTGCCAGCGGAGGGGTTTACGCTTTCTTT. As protein: CASGGVYAFF. This sequence joins TRBV2 and TRBJ1-1; tentative D call: TRBD1 (5 bases). The germline V and J ends were trimmed by 8 bases and 11 bases, with 12 bases remaining between them. The CDR3 has 10 amino acids. Germline assignment: CDR1 SNHLY and CDR2 FYNNEI.

The chain links TRBV7-8 to TRBJ1-2; TRBD1 matches at 7 bases. CDR3 length equals 15 residues. Unmatched junction bases numbered 6, after V lost 5 bases and J lost 0 bases. Germline assignment: CDR1 SGHVS and CDR2 FQNEAQ. CDR3 residues: CASSPDRLPNYGYTF. DNA for the CDR3: TGTGCCAGCAGCCCGGACAGGCTCCCTAACTATGGCTACACCTTC.

This clone has more than one count but fewer than ten. This chain links TRBV6-5 with TRBJ2-7; the D gene is possibly TRBD2 (5 bases). The V and J ends lost 4 bases and 1 base respectively, with 11 bases between them. The CDR3 extends over 14 amino acids. Per the germline V gene, CDR1 is MNHEY and CDR2 is SVGAGI. The CDR3 protein is CASSFIRGSYEQYF. DNA of the CDR3: TGTGCCAGCAGTTTTATCCGGGGATCCTACGAGCAGTACTTC.

The genes are TRBV19 and TRBJ1-1; 7 positions agree with TRBD1. The length of the CDR3 is 13 residues. CDR1 is LNHDA, CDR2 SQIVND, per germline (reference sequence). V dropped 6 bases and J dropped 3; count of bases not matched to a gene: 4. For the CDR3, the DNA is TGTGCCAGTAGCGACAGGGTGGACACTGAAGCTTTCTTT. Translation: CASSDRVDTEAFF. The full variable domain, completed using reference TRBV19 and TRBJ1-1, is DGGITQSPKYLFRKEGQNVTLSCEQNLNHDAMYWYRQDPGQGLRLIYYSQIVNDFQKGDIAEGYSVSREKKESFPLTVTSAQKNPTAFYLCASSDRVDTEAFFGQGTRLTVV.